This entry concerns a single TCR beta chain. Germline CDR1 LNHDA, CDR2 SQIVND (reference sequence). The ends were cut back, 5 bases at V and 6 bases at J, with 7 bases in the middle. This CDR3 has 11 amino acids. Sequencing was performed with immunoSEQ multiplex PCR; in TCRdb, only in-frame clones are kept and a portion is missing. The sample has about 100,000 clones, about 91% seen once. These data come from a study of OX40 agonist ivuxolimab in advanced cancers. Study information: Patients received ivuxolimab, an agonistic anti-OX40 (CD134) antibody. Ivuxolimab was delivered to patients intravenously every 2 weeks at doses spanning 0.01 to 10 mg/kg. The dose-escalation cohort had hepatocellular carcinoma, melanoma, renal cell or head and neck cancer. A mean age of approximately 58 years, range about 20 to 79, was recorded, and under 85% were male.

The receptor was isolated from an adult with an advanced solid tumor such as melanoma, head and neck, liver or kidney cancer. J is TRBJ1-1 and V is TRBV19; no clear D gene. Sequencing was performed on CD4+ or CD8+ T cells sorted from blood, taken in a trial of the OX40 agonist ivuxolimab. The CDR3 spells CASSLSAEAFF. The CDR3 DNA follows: TGTGCCAGTAGTTTGTCGGCTGAAGCTTTCTTT.